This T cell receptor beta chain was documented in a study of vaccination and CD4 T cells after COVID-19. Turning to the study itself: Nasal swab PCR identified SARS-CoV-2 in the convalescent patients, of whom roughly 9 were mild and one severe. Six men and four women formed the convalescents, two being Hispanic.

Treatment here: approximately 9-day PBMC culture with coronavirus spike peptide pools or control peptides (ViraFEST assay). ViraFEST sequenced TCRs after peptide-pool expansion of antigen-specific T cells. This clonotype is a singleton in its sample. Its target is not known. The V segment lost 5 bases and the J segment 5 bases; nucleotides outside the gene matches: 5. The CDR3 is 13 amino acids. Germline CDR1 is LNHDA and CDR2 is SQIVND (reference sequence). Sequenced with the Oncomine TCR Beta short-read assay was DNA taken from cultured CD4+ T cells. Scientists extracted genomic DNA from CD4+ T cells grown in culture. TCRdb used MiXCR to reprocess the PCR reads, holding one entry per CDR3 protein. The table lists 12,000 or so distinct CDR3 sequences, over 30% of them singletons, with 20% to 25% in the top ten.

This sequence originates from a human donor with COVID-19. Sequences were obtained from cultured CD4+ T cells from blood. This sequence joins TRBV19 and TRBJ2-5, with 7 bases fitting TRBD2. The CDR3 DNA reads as TGTGCCAGTAGTTGGGGGAGGGAGGAGACCCAGTACTTC. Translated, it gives CASSWGREETQYF.